This paragraph covers one T cell receptor beta chain sequence. Trimming removed 9 bases from V and 2 bases from J, with 11 bases in between. The CDR3 covers 13 residues. Germline V gene data show CDR1 as WNHNN and CDR2 as SYGVQD (reference sequence). The sample belongs to a study of control samples from healthy donors and cancer patients. Clones were sequenced by immunoSEQ multiplex PCR, and TCRdb holds only the in-frame ones, with some missing. The repertoire holds around 130,000 clones, with approximately 90% as singletons. The sample was blood. This TCR derives from a man aged 50 to 59 in good health. V and J are TRBV10-1 and TRBJ1-3, with D maybe TRBD1 (6 bases). The chain's CDR3 is CARIRQAGNTIYF. The CDR3 nucleotides are TGCGCCAGGATAAGACAGGCTGGAAACACCATATATTTT.